This T cell receptor beta chain was sequenced for a study of cytomegalovirus exposure and HLA in healthy donors. The CDR3 length is 17 residues. Looked up from germline, CDR1 is LNHDA and CDR2 is SQIVND (reference sequence). Healthy bone marrow donors made up the donors. The PCR contained 60 Vbeta and 13 Jbeta primers. The repertoire was sequenced with immunoSEQ multiplex PCR; TCRdb's copy has only in-frame clones and lacks some. The data hold 70,000 or so clones, with 75% to 90% observed a single time. The chain links TRBV19 to TRBJ2-5; 7 bases are a match to TRBD2. The DNA matches TRBJ2-7 better at its end, which makes the J call doubtful. The sample consisted of PBMCs. This receptor was obtained from a woman aged 25 to 39 in good health and CMV-seropositive. For the CDR3, the DNA is TGTGCCAGTAGCTCCGCCCAGATCCCGGGGGGCTCCTACGAGCAGTACTTC. It encodes CASSSAQIPGGSYEQYF.